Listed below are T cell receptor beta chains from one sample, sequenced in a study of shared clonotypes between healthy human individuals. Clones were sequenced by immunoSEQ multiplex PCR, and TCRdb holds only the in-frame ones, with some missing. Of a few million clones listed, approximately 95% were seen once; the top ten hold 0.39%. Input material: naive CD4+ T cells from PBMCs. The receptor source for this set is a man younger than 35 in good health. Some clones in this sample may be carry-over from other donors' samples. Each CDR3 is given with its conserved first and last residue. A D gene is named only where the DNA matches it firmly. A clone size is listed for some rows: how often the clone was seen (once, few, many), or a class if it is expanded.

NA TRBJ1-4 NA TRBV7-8 TGTGCCAGCAGCGTACGACAGCCCTGGTCAACTAATGAAAAACTGTTTTTT CASSVRQPWSTNEKLFF
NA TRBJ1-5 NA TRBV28 TGTGCCAGCGGGGGTCAGCCCCAGCATTTT CASGGQPQHF
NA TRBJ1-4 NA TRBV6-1 TGTGCCAGCAGAACAGGTGGGGAAAAACTGTTTTTT CASRTGGEKLFF
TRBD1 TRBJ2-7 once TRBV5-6 TGTGCCAGCAGGGGACAGAGCTACGAGCAGTACTTC CASRGQSYEQYF
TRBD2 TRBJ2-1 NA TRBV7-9 TGTGCCAGCAGCTCATCCCACGGGACTATGCAATTCTTC CASSSSHGTMQFF
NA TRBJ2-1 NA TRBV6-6 TGTGCCAGCAGTTACCCGGGGTCCCGCAATGAGCAGTTCTTC CASSYPGSRNEQFF
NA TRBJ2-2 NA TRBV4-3 TGCGCCAGCAGCCAAGTAGTAACAGGGAGGACCGGGGAGCTGTTTTTT CASSQVVTGRTGELFF
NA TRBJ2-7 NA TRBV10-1 TGCGCCAGCAGTGAGTCGGAGACAGACTCCTACGAGCAGTACTTC CASSESETDSYEQYF
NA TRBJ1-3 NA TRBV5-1 TGCGCCAGCAGCCCGCTCGGCAGCCACGGAAACACCATATATTTT CASSPLGSHGNTIYF
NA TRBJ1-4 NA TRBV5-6 TGTGCCAGCAGCTTGCTGGGGCCACCTAATGAAAAACTGTTTTTT CASSLLGPPNEKLFF
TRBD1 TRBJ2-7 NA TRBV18 TGTGCCAGCTCACCACGGACAGGGGGCCAAGGCGAGCAGTACTTC CASSPRTGGQGEQYF
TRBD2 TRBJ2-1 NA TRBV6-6 TGTGCCAGCAGACGCATAGCGGGTAATGAGCAGTTCTTC CASRRIAGNEQFF
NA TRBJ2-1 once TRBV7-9 TGTGCCAGCAGCTTACCGGGTCGGGGAGACAATGAGCAGTTCTTC CASSLPGRGDNEQFF
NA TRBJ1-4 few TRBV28 TGTGCCAGCAGCCCCGGGACACCGAATGAAAAACTGTTTTTT CASSPGTPNEKLFF
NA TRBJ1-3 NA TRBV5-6 TGTGCCAGCAGCTTGGGTAGAAACACCATATATTTT CASSLGRNTIYF
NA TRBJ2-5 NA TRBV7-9 TGTGCCAGCACCCCTTTTTTGTTAGTGGAGACCCAGTACTTC CASTPFLLVETQYF
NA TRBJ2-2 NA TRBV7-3 TGTGCCAGCAGCTTCTCCGGCTTCACCGGGGAGCTGTTTTTT CASSFSGFTGELFF
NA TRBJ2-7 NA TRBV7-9 TGTGCCAGCAGCCCTGGTCTAGCGCGATCCTACGAGCAGTACTTC CASSPGLARSYEQYF
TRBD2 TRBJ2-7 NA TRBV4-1 TGCGCCAGCAGCCGTCACCAGGCCCCCCTAGCGGGACCCATTTACGAACCCTACGAGCAGTACTTC CASSRHQAPLAGPIYEPYEQYF
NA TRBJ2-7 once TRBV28 TGTGCCAGCAGTCTCCTTCGGCTCGAGGGGGGAGAGCAGTACTTC CASSLLRLEGGEQYF
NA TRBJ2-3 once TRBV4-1 TGCGCCAGCAGCCAAGAAAGCACAGATACGCAGTATTTT CASSQESTDTQYF
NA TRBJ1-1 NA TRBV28 TGTGCCAGCAGTTCTCTAGGGTCCGGTGTCACTGAAGCTTTCTTT CASSSLGSGVTEAFF
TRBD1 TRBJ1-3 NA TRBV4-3 TGCGCCAGCAGCCAAGAGACAGGGGTCAACACCATATATTTT CASSQETGVNTIYF
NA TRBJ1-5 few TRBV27 TGTGCCAGCAGGAACTCCGCCCATCAGCCCCAGCATTTT CASRNSAHQPQHF
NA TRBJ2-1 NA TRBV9 TGTGCCAGCAGCTCCAATCCCCCGGGACGGCGAAGCTCCTACAATGAGCAGTTCTTC CASSSNPPGRRSSYNEQFF
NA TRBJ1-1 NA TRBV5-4 TGTGCCAGCAGTCGGGAGTACATGAACACTGAAGCTTTCTTT CASSREYMNTEAFF
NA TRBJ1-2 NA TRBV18 TGTGCCAGCTCCTATGCCTCTGGCTACACCTTC CASSYASGYTF
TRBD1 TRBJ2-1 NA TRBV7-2 TGTGCCAGCAGCCAAGTGACCGGGACAGTGAGCTCCTACAATGAGCAGTTCTTC CASSQVTGTVSSYNEQFF
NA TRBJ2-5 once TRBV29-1 TGCAGCGTTGAAGGGGAGAGGGGCAACCAAGAGACCCAGTACTTC CSVEGERGNQETQYF
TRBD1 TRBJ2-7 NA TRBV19 TGTGCCAGTTCCCCGGACAGGGGGCTAGGGGAGCAGTACTTC CASSPDRGLGEQYF
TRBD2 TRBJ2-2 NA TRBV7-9 TGTGCCAGCAGCTTACCGGATCTACTAGCGGGAGTGTACACCGGGGAGCTGTTTTTT CASSLPDLLAGVYTGELFF
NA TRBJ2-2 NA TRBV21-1 TGTGCCAGCAGCAAAGATGGCCCGTTCGGCACCGGGGAGCTGTTTTTT CASSKDGPFGTGELFF
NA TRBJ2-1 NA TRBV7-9 TGTGCCAGCAGCCCCGGGGGTGTCAGAAGCAATGAGCAGTTCTTC CASSPGGVRSNEQFF
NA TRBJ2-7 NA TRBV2 TGTGCCAGCAGAGGGGAAGTTAACGAGCAGTACTTC CASRGEVNEQYF
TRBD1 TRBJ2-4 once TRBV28 TGTGCCAGCAGCTCAATGGGACAGGGACAGACCCAAAACATTCAGTACTTC CASSSMGQGQTQNIQYF
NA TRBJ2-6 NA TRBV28 TGTGCCAGCAGTTTAAGTGACTCTGGGGCCAACGTCCTGACTTTC CASSLSDSGANVLTF
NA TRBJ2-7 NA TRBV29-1 TGCAGCGTCAGATCAATTCTCCTTCAGGAGCAGTACTTC CSVRSILLQEQYF
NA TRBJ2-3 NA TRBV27 TGTGCCAGCAGTCCCCACAGGGGACTCACAGATACGCAGTATTTT CASSPHRGLTDTQYF
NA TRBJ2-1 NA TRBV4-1 TGCGCCAGCAGCCAAGGGACGAACAACTACAATGAGCAGTTCTTC CASSQGTNNYNEQFF
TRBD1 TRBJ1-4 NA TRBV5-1 TGCGCCAGCAGCCCTGGTAGACAGGGGTTGAATGAAAAACTGTTTTTT CASSPGRQGLNEKLFF
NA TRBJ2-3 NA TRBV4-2 TGTGCCAGCAGCCAAGGGGCTATCCAAGCAGATACGCAGTATTTT CASSQGAIQADTQYF
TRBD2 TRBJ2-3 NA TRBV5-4 TGTGCCAGCAGCTCTAGCGGGAGGCTCACAGATACGCAGTATTTT CASSSSGRLTDTQYF
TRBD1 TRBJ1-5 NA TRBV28 TGTGCCAGCAGTCCACCACCGGGACAGGGTGGCAATCAGCCCCAGCATTTT CASSPPPGQGGNQPQHF
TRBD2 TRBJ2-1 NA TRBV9 TGTGCCAGCGGACTAGCGGGAGGGTATGAGCAGTTCTTC CASGLAGGYEQFF
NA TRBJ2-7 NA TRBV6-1 TGTGCCAGCAGTGATGGGGGGCATTCCTACGAGCAGTACTTC CASSDGGHSYEQYF
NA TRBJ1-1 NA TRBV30 TGTGCCTGGAGTTTGACAACAGAAGCTTTCTTT CAWSLTTEAFF
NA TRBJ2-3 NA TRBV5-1 TGCGCCAGCAGCTTGGGTCAGGTTAGCACAGATACGCAGTATTTT CASSLGQVSTDTQYF
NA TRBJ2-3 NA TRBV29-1 TGCAGCGTTGAGTTGCGGCTAGCGCTACGAACAGATACGCAGTATTTT CSVELRLALRTDTQYF
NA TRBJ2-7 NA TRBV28 TGTGCCAGCAGTTTAGTTGGGGCAGTCTACGAGCAGTACTTC CASSLVGAVYEQYF
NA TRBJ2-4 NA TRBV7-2 TGTGCCAGCAGCTTAGTATCCTCTAATCCAAACATTCAGTACTTC CASSLVSSNPNIQYF
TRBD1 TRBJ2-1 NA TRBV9 TGTGCCAGCAGCGGCCGGGGACAGGTGTCCTACAATGAGCAGTTCTTC CASSGRGQVSYNEQFF
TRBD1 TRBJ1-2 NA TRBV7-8 TGTGCCAGCAGCTTAGATCCAAGGACAGGGTATGGCTACACCTTC CASSLDPRTGYGYTF
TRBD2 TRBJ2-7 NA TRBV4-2 TGTGCCAGCAGCATAAAGGGACTAGCATCCGAGCAGTACTTC CASSIKGLASEQYF